The entry below describes one TCR beta chain. Its specificity is not known. Here immunoSEQ multiplex PCR was the method, and the copy in TCRdb shows in-frame clones only, minus some. The table records several thousand clones, less than 70% of them present only once. This sample is part of a study of high-grade serous ovarian cancer treatment subgroups. Study information: Mean per sample: about 14,000 reads, around 7,100 unique TCR beta rearrangements. Whole-study findings and limits: Clonal relatedness tracked neoantigen level, and by trend copy number and mutation load. Same-patient tumor repertoires overlapped at about 0.11 to 0.8; different patients barely overlapped.

Germline assignment: CDR1 SGHAT and CDR2 FQNNGV. The CDR3 contains 14 residues. V lost 3 bases, J lost 3 bases, and 9 bases lay in between. Tumor samples were obtained before definitive surgery or chemotherapy. This sequence was found in a human donor with high-grade serous ovarian cancer. This chain connects TRBV11-2 to TRBJ1-3, with D unresolved. Sample: tumor tissue. The CDR3 nucleotides are TGTGCCAGCAGCTTTCCGGCGGATGGAAACACCATATATTTT. Its protein product is CASSFPADGNTIYF.